This T cell receptor (beta chain) was profiled in a study of blood T cell repertoires in COVID-19. Study-wide background: Specimens from acute and convalescent COVID-19 originated in the United States, Italy and Spain.

Assignments of participants to cohorts depended upon their own reported clinical history. Recovered status in Cohort 3 required two negative PCRs, clearance, or symptom resolution. Per the original methods: The assay estimated nucleated cells by amplifying reference gene primers. The table came from immunoSEQ multiplex PCR; TCRdb's copy has only in-frame clones and leaves some out. V, J and clone size were drawn from that table, and D and trimming were deduced from the DNA. The table has about 260,000 clones, 80% to 90% seen once. The CDR3 is 15 residues long. V gave up 4 bases and J gave up 11 bases; unmatched junction bases: 16. Germline V gene data show CDR1 as KGHSH and CDR2 as LQKENI.

The sequencing sample was made of PBMCs or T cells enriched from blood (not recorded which). V is TRBV18 and J is TRBJ1-1, with TRBD1 identical over 7 bases. The TCR originated in a woman under 30 who had recovered from COVID-19. CDR3 in amino acids: CASSLNPPGQTGAFF. Here the CDR3 DNA reads TGTGCCAGCTCACTAAACCCCCCGGGACAGACCGGCGCTTTCTTT.